This TCR beta chain was retrieved from a study of cytomegalovirus exposure and HLA in healthy donors. Study-wide background: From HLA-typed donors, an early data release held approximately 85 million unique TCRs.

About this clone: The target antigen is unknown.

Trimming removed 2 bases from V and 4 bases from J, with 11 bases in between. This CDR3 has 14 amino acids. The germline V gene encodes CDR1 MNHEY and CDR2 SVGAGI. A multiplex PCR was run with 60 Vbeta primers and 13 Jbeta primers. The method was immunoSEQ multiplex PCR; TCRdb's version includes in-frame clones alone and lacks a portion of them. This sample has 170,000 or so clones, with 80% found just once. Broader study findings: A later analysis reportedly found that, within productive TCRs, an Asian-associated ancestry cluster had fewer N-insertions than the mean observed across the roughly 610 donors. TRBV6-2, TRBV6-3 and some other V segments were excluded as indistinguishable. Sequence variants that were highly shared formed a cluster that was likely a sequencing artifact.

The sequenced sample consisted of PBMCs. The rearrangement uses TRBV6-5 and TRBJ1-2, with a weak D call TRBD1 (6 bases). The receptor was isolated from a woman aged 45-60 years in good health and CMV-seropositive. Written as DNA, the CDR3 is TGTGCCAGCAGTTACGGACAGTCTAGCTATGGCTACACCTTC. Its protein is CASSYGQSSYGYTF.